Listed below are T cell receptor beta chains from one sample, sequenced in a study of T cell changes during pregnancy in multiple sclerosis. Sequencing used immunoSEQ multiplex PCR; TCRdb keeps in-frame clones, though not all of them. This sample has around 130,000 clones, with 85% to 95% found just once. The sequencing used peripheral blood, collected before pregnancy. The receptors were sampled from a female donor with multiple sclerosis, enrolled in a pregnancy study. CDR3s include the opening cysteine and the closing phenylalanine or tryptophan. The D gene is left open where the match is weak. Clone size is given for some rows only: seen once, a few or many times, or a class if the clone is expanded.

J	V	size	D	CDR3	DNA
TRBJ2-1	TRBV7-8	-	-	CASSPRVNEQFF	TGTGCCAGCAGTCCACGGGTCAATGAGCAGTTCTTC
TRBJ2-7	TRBV5-8	once	-	CASSSGTGPSVPIYWQYF	TGTGCCAGCAGCTCGGGTACAGGCCCCAGCGTACCTATCTACTGGCAGTACTTC
TRBJ2-2	TRBV30	-	TRBD1	CAWSHGTGPNTGELFF	TGTGCCTGGAGTCACGGGACAGGGCCGAACACCGGGGAGCTGTTTTTT
TRBJ1-1	TRBV7-8	-	TRBD1	CASSLGTGDTEAFF	TGTGCCAGCAGCTTAGGGACAGGGGATACTGAAGCTTTCTTT
TRBJ2-7	TRBV10-2	-	TRBD2	CASSEVTSGYGEQYF	TGCGCCAGCAGTGAGGTGACTAGCGGATATGGCGAGCAGTACTTC
TRBJ2-1	TRBV29-1	-	TRBD2	CSSRGGNRNEQFF	TGCAGCTCCCGGGGGGGAAATAGGAATGAGCAGTTCTTC
TRBJ2-2	TRBV2	-	TRBD1	CASNDRADPGELFF	TGTGCCAGCAACGACAGGGCCGACCCCGGGGAGCTGTTTTTT
TRBJ2-7	TRBV6-1	-	-	CASSNNRAPYEQYF	TGTGCCAGCAGTAATAACAGGGCTCCCTACGAGCAGTACTTC
TRBJ1-3	TRBV30	-	-	CASTRDSGNTIYF	TGTGCCTCTACCAGGGATTCAGGAAACACCATATATTTT
TRBJ2-1	TRBV6-5	-	TRBD2	CASSYGLAGLNEQFF	TGTGCCAGCAGTTACGGACTAGCGGGGCTCAATGAGCAGTTCTTC
TRBJ2-5	TRBV18	-	TRBD2	CASSPPGPLAGRQETQYF	TGTGCCAGCTCACCACCTGGCCCGCTAGCGGGGCGTCAAGAGACCCAGTACTTC
TRBJ1-1	TRBV28	many	-	CASSMRSDPRTEAFF	TGTGCCAGCAGTATGCGAAGCGACCCGAGGACTGAAGCTTTCTTT
TRBJ2-5	TRBV4-1	-	-	CASSQESRGGVMKTQYF	TGCGCCAGCAGCCAAGAAAGCAGGGGTGGGGTGATGAAGACCCAGTACTTC
TRBJ1-4	TRBV27	-	TRBD1	CASSFRDRVDEKLFF	TGTGCCAGCAGTTTTCGGGACAGGGTTGATGAAAAACTGTTTTTT
TRBJ1-3	TRBV2	-	-	CASSDSLSGNTIYF	TGTGCCAGCAGCGACAGCCTCTCTGGAAACACCATATATTTT
TRBJ1-5	TRBV10-1	-	TRBD1	CASNTGQGSQPQHF	TGCGCCAGCAACACGGGACAGGGCTCTCAGCCCCAGCATTTT
TRBJ1-5	TRBV28	-	-	CASSLLGGQPQHF	TGTGCCAGCAGTTTATTGGGGGGGCAGCCCCAGCATTTT
TRBJ2-5	TRBV6-5	-	-	CASSYSGGKGETQYF	TGTGCCAGCAGTTACTCAGGAGGGAAGGGCGAGACCCAGTACTTC
TRBJ2-1	TRBV19	-	TRBD1	CASVDRGPSSSYNEQFF	TGTGCCAGCGTGGACAGGGGCCCATCCTCCTCCTACAATGAGCAGTTCTTC
TRBJ1-6	TRBV5-5	-	-	CASSSGLINSPLHF	TGTGCCAGCAGCTCGGGACTCATTAATTCACCCCTCCACTTT
TRBJ1-2	TRBV15	-	-	CATADSANYGYTF	TGTGCCACCGCGGACAGCGCTAACTATGGCTACACCTTC
TRBJ1-5	TRBV19	-	TRBD1	CASSIVPRQGARQPQHF	TGTGCCAGTAGTATAGTGCCTCGCCAGGGGGCCCGTCAGCCCCAGCATTTT
TRBJ2-7	TRBV7-2	-	-	CASSLVNQGEQYF	TGTGCCAGCAGCTTAGTTAACCAGGGTGAGCAGTACTTC
TRBJ1-2	TRBV7-3	-	-	CASSFAGGLNYGYTF	TGTGCCAGCAGCTTTGCGGGGGGGTTGAACTATGGCTACACCTTC
TRBJ2-6	TRBV5-1	-	-	CASSSDGGVGSGANVLTF	TGCGCCAGCAGCTCTGACGGGGGAGTAGGCTCTGGGGCCAACGTCCTGACTTTC
TRBJ1-5	TRBV28	-	-	CASSLVLGPSNQPQHF	TGTGCCAGCAGTTTGGTGCTCGGTCCGAGCAATCAGCCCCAGCATTTT
TRBJ2-2	TRBV5-1	-	-	CASSLEIANTGELFF	TGCGCCAGCAGCTTGGAAATAGCCAACACCGGGGAGCTGTTTTTT
TRBJ2-4	TRBV6-6	-	TRBD1	CASSRTGLAKNIQYF	TGTGCCAGCAGTCGGACAGGTCTAGCCAAAAACATTCAGTACTTC
TRBJ2-3	TRBV10-3	-	TRBD1	CAISQRTGGEDTQYF	TGTGCCATCAGTCAAAGGACAGGGGGCGAAGATACGCAGTATTTT
TRBJ1-1	TRBV5-1	few	-	CASSDLPGVGTEAFF	TGCGCCAGCAGTGACCTGCCAGGGGTTGGCACTGAAGCTTTCTTT
TRBJ2-2	TRBV27	-	-	CASSFIDRFSWELFF	TGTGCCAGCAGTTTTATCGACAGATTCTCGTGGGAGCTGTTTTTT
TRBJ1-2	TRBV28	-	TRBD1	CASSSGGVGTGGVYGYTF	TGTGCCAGCAGTTCCGGTGGAGTAGGGACAGGGGGCGTCTATGGCTACACCTTC
TRBJ1-3	TRBV11-2	once	-	CASSFYSGNTIYF	TGTGCCAGCAGCTTCTACTCTGGAAACACCATATATTTT
TRBJ1-1	TRBV7-3	-	TRBD1	CASSSGQGRTEAFF	TGTGCCAGCAGCTCGGGACAGGGGAGAACTGAAGCTTTCTTT
TRBJ2-5	TRBV7-3	-	TRBD1	CASSLNGQGEETQYF	TGTGCCAGCAGCTTAAATGGACAGGGCGAAGAGACCCAGTACTTC
TRBJ1-2	TRBV2	-	-	CASTPRRQAEGGYTF	TGTGCCAGCACCCCCCGAAGACAGGCTGAAGGAGGCTACACCTTC
TRBJ2-5	TRBV30	-	-	CAWSPRGNVGETQYF	TGTGCCTGGAGTCCCCGGGGGAACGTGGGAGAGACCCAGTACTTC
TRBJ1-4	TRBV9	-	-	CASSVTGANEKLFF	TGTGCCAGCAGCGTTACCGGGGCTAATGAAAAACTGTTTTTT
TRBJ2-7	TRBV4-2	-	-	CASSQLQGSYEQYF	TGTGCCAGCAGCCAGCTACAGGGTTCCTACGAGCAGTACTTC
TRBJ2-3	TRBV29-1	-	-	CSTRPRSTDTQYF	TGCAGCACTCGCCCTCGGAGCACAGATACGCAGTATTTT
TRBJ2-5	TRBV5-1	once	TRBD1	CASRTIPGQGLETQYF	TGCGCCAGCAGGACTATACCGGGACAGGGGTTAGAGACCCAGTACTTC
TRBJ2-2	TRBV30	-	-	CAWNVRVSTGELFF	TGTGCCTGGAACGTCCGCGTAAGCACCGGGGAGCTGTTTTTT
TRBJ2-3	TRBV28	-	TRBD2	CASRLAGRADTQYF	TGTGCCAGCAGACTAGCGGGACGGGCAGATACGCAGTATTTT
TRBJ2-5	TRBV10-3	-	-	CAISDEGRETQYF	TGTGCCATCAGTGATGAGGGCAGGGAGACCCAGTACTTC
TRBJ1-1	TRBV2	-	-	CASKDPGEAFF	TGTGCCAGCAAGGATCCGGGGGAAGCTTTCTTT
TRBJ2-3	TRBV7-2	-	TRBD2	CASSLRGRGGSSTDTQYF	TGTGCCAGCAGCTTACGAGGCCGCGGGGGATCAAGCACAGATACGCAGTATTTT
TRBJ2-4	TRBV2	-	-	CASSEKLRLAKNIQYF	TGTGCCAGCAGTGAAAAACTCAGGCTAGCCAAAAACATTCAGTACTTC
TRBJ2-1	TRBV5-4	-	TRBD2	CASSLGGGSYNEQFF	TGTGCCAGCAGCTTGGGCGGGGGCTCCTACAATGAGCAGTTCTTC